This T cell receptor beta chain was recovered during a study of blood T cell dynamics during melanoma immunotherapy. The time point: pre-treatment baseline. The protocol was immunoSEQ multiplex PCR, while the TCRdb copy is restricted to in-frame clones and leaves out a portion. The table shows tens of thousands of clones, with around 88% occurring only once. The ends were cut back, 0 bases at V and 3 bases at J, with 9 bases in the middle. The CDR3 totals 16 residues. Germline V gene data show CDR1 as SGHAT and CDR2 as FQNNGV. The chain employs TRBV11-2 and TRBJ2-6, with D unresolved. The sample in question was blood, obtained from a patient treated with checkpoint blockade. The source of this sequence is a human donor with melanoma. CDR3 loop: CASSLDSGDGANVLTF. CDR3 sequence (DNA): TGTGCCAGCAGCTTAGATAGTGGAGATGGGGCCAACGTCCTGACTTTC.